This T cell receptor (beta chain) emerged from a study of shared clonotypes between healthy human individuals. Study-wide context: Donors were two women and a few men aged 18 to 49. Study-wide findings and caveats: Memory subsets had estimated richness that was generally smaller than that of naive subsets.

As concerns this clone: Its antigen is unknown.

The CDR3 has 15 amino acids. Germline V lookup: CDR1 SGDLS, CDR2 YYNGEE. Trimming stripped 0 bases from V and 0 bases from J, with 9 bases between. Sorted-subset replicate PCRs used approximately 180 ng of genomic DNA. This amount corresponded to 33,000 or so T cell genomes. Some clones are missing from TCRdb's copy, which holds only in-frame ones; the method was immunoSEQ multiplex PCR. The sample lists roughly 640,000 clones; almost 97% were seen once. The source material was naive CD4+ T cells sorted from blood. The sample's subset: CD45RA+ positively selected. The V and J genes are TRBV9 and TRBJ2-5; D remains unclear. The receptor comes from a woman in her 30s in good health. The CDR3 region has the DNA TGTGCCAGCAGCGTAGCTGGGCCTGACCAAGAGACCCAGTACTTC. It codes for CASSVAGPDQETQYF.